One sample yielded the 31 T cell receptor beta chains listed below, sequenced in a study of identical twins. TCRdb reprocessed the 5' RACE reads with MiXCR, giving one entry per CDR3 protein. The data contain 200,000 to 250,000 distinct CDR3 sequences, around an eighth of them seen just once; the ten biggest clones take up 8.8%. Sequenced input: memory (CD45RO+) T cells sorted from blood. The origin of the receptors is a woman between 18 and 29 years old in good health.

The V gene is TRBV19, the J gene TRBJ1-5; 9 bases fit TRBD1. Germline V lookup: CDR1 LNHDA, CDR2 SQIVND (reference sequence). J lost 2 bases, V lost 5 bases, and 7 bases had no gene match. This CDR3 comprises 16 residues. The CDR3 DNA sequence: TGTGCCAGTAGTGCGGACAGGGGAGTTGGCAATCAGCCCCAGCATTTT. It is translated as CASSADRGVGNQPQHF. The full variable domain, rest sourced from reference TRBV19 and TRBJ1-5, is DGGITQSPKYLFRKEGQNVTLSCEQNLNHDAMYWYRQDPGQGLRLIYYSQIVNDFQKGDIAEGYSVSREKKESFPLTVTSAQKNPTAFYLCASSADRGVGNQPQHFGDGTRLSIL.

This clonotype has a handful of counts. The chain combines TRBV12-3 or TRBV12-4 with TRBJ1-5; tentative D call: TRBD1 (5 bases). V was clipped by 3 bases and J by 1 base, with 7 bases between them. This CDR3 is 14 amino acids long. CDR3 in DNA: TGTGCCAGCAGTTTCCGGGACAGCAATCAGCCCCAGCATTTT. Translation: CASSFRDSNQPQHF.

This clonotype appeared a few times. The genes are TRBV10-3 and TRBJ2-1; possibly TRBD1 for D (5 bases). CDR3 length: 12 amino acids. Trimming removed 2 bases from V and 8 bases from J, with 7 bases in between. CDR1 and CDR2 (germline): ENHRY, SYGVKD. CDR3 sequence reads: CAISEKGYEQFF. The CDR3 bases are TGTGCCATCAGTGAGAAGGGGTATGAGCAGTTCTTC.

The chain combines TRBV2 with TRBJ2-1; no clear D gene. This CDR3 is 14 amino acids long. V shed 7 bases and J shed 4 bases, with 14 bases lying between them. Germline V gene sequence: CDR1 SNHLY, CDR2 FYNNEI. For the CDR3, the DNA is TGTGCCAGCAAGGACGGGCCAACATACAATGAGCAGTTCTTC. Residues: CASKDGPTYNEQFF.

The table lists this clonotype with a few counts. The chain is built from TRBV11-3 and TRBJ2-1; D is perhaps TRBD1 or TRBD2 (6 bases each). The CDR3 covers 14 residues. Deletions cut 8 bases from V and 4 bases from J, with 15 bases between. The V gene's germline CDR1 is SGHNT and CDR2 YENEEA. This CDR3 reads CASAVGGIYNEQFF. Written as DNA, the CDR3 is TGTGCCAGCGCGGTAGGGGGGATTTACAATGAGCAGTTCTTC.

The chain is built from TRBV27 and TRBJ1-2; no reliable D call. There are 18 residues in the CDR3. V lost 5 bases to trimming and J lost 4 bases, with 26 bases between them. Germline CDR1 MNHEY, CDR2 SMNVEV (reference sequence). The CDR3 nucleotides are TGTGCCAGCAGTCCTGGGAGGGCAAAGGGCTTTTCTAGCTATGGCTACACCTTC. The encoded protein is CASSPGRAKGFSSYGYTF.

This clonotype was observed a handful of times. The chain carries TRBV6-5 and TRBJ2-7; perhaps TRBD2 as D (5 bases). The CDR3 is made up of 11 amino acids. The V gene lost 5 bases and the J gene lost 9 bases, with 11 bases spanning the gap. The germline V gene has CDR1 MNHEY and CDR2 SVGAGI. The CDR3: CASSRGYRQYF. CDR3 nucleotide sequence: TGTGCCAGCAGTCGAGGGTACCGGCAGTACTTC.

The chain couples TRBV30 to TRBJ1-1; D is undetermined. Germline V gene data show CDR1 as GTSNPN and CDR2 as SVGIG (reference sequence). The length of the CDR3 is 13 residues. Trimming cost V 0 bases and J 7 bases, with 12 bases left between them. For the CDR3, the DNA is TGTGCCTGGAGTGTCTCCGGAGATGGTGAAGCTTTCTTT. It translates to CAWSVSGDGEAFF.

The chain employs TRBV12-3 or TRBV12-4 and TRBJ2-3, with 11 nucleotides matching TRBD1. With 7 bases clipped from V and 7 bases from J, the junction kept 7 bases outside the gene matches. This CDR3 region has 14 residues. CDR3 DNA: TGTGCCAGCACCCTAGGACAGGGGGCGAATACGCAGTATTTT. The encoded protein is CASTLGQGANTQYF.

This clonotype was seen a handful of times. Here the CDR3 DNA reads TGCGCCAGCAACAGATGGCTTGCAACTAATGAAAAACTGTTTTTT. It encodes CASNRWLATNEKLFF. The chain joins TRBV4-3 to TRBJ1-4; D gene unclear. The V gene's germline CDR1 is LGHNA and CDR2 YSLEER. The CDR3 is 15 residues long. The V end was cut by 7 bases, the J end by 0 bases, with 12 bases between.

This clonotype was observed a handful of times. The chain recombines TRBV2 with TRBJ1-2; D possibly corresponds to TRBD1 (6 bases). The ends were cut back, 8 bases at V and 7 bases at J, with 11 bases in the middle. The CDR3 has 11 amino acids. The V gene's germline CDR1 is SNHLY and CDR2 FYNNEI. In DNA, the CDR3 is TGTGCCAGCGCACAGGGAGGTGGCTACACCTTC. Its translation is CASAQGGGYTF.

This clonotype was seen only a few times. The rearrangement joins TRBV29-1 to TRBJ2-7; the match to TRBD2 covers 7 bases. The CDR3 extends over 14 amino acids. Per the germline V gene, CDR1 is SQVTM and CDR2 is ANQGSEA. After removal of 3 bases from V and 2 bases from J, the junction contained 7 bases not matched to a gene. The CDR3 nucleotides are TGCAGCGTTGACCCCAGCGGGGCCCCCTACGAGCAGTACTTC. This codes for CSVDPSGAPYEQYF.

The sample holds one count of this clonotype. The chain joins TRBV10-2 to TRBJ2-1; D tentatively reads TRBD1 or TRBD2 (6 bases each). Germline loops: CDR1 WSHSY, CDR2 SAAADI. The CDR3 is made up of 12 amino acids. V was trimmed by 4 bases and J by 7 bases, leaving 8 bases between them. CDR3 DNA sequence: TGCGCCAGCAGTGTAGGGGGGAATGAGCAGTTCTTC. Translating it yields CASSVGGNEQFF.

The chain links TRBV30 to TRBJ1-5; D not resolved. This CDR3 region has 12 residues. Germline V gene lookup returns CDR1 GTSNPN and CDR2 SVGIG (reference sequence). Between the trimmed V and J ends, which lost 3 bases and 7 bases, there was a span of 10 bases. The CDR3 spells CAWSASGQPQHF. CDR3 sequence (DNA): TGTGCCTGGAGCGCCAGCGGCCAGCCCCAGCATTTT.

This clonotype was detected only a few times. The V and J genes are TRBV24-1 and TRBJ2-3, with TRBD1 as a possible D gene (6 bases). There are 15 residues in the CDR3. V was trimmed by 4 bases and J by 5 bases, leaving 15 bases between them. Per the germline V gene, CDR1 is KGHDR and CDR2 is SFDVKD. CDR3 sequence reads: CATSDTSPGQDTQYF. As DNA, the CDR3 is TGTGCCACCAGTGACACCTCTCCGGGACAAGATACGCAGTATTTT.

V is TRBV6-5 and J is TRBJ2-1; D is undetermined. V lost 3 bases and J lost 9, with 12 bases in between. CDR3 length: 13 residues. Germline V gene data show CDR1 as MNHEY and CDR2 as SVGAGI. CDR3 DNA: TGTGCCAGCAGTTATACGCGGCCGGGTGAGCAGTTCTTC. Its protein is CASSYTRPGEQFF.

The genes are TRBV11-3 and TRBJ1-1; D gene unclear. The CDR3 extends over 14 amino acids. CDR1 SGHNT and CDR2 YENEEA come from the germline V gene. V lost 3 bases and J 1 base, leaving 9 bases between the germline ends. The CDR3 region has the DNA TGTGCCAGCAGCTTTAGAGGGAGGAACACTGAAGCTTTCTTT. Amino acid sequence: CASSFRGRNTEAFF.

The V call is TRBV9, the J call TRBJ2-2; TRBD2 agrees at 11 bases. The CDR3 is made up of 17 amino acids. The ends lost 3 bases at V and 2 bases at J; junction bases unmatched: 6. Germline CDR1 reads SGDLS; CDR2 reads YYNGEE. CDR3 DNA sequence: TGTGCCAGCAGCGCACTACTAGCGGGGGACAACACCGGGGAGCTGTTTTTT. This encodes CASSALLAGDNTGELFF.

This clonotype appeared a few times. The chain is built from TRBV11-3 and TRBJ1-1; D is perhaps TRBD1 (5 bases). Trimming removed 0 bases at V and 8 bases at J, with 7 bases between. The CDR3 is made up of 12 amino acids. Germline V gene sequence: CDR1 SGHNT, CDR2 YENEEA. The DNA for the CDR3 is TGTGCCAGCAGCTTAGATCAGGGAGAAGCTTTCTTT. It yields the protein CASSLDQGEAFF.

The chain joins TRBV4-1 to TRBJ2-1; TRBD2 is a possible D gene (6 bases). The CDR3 totals 14 residues. Germline CDR1 and CDR2: MGHRA and YSYEKL. The ends were cut back, 4 bases at V and 4 bases at J, with 11 bases in the middle. The CDR3 DNA sequence: TGCGCCAGCAGCCGAGCGGGCGAATACAATGAGCAGTTCTTC. Translating it yields CASSRAGEYNEQFF.

The J gene is TRBJ2-2, the V gene TRBV9; 10 nucleotides agree with TRBD1. The CDR3 is 18 residues long. The germline CDR1 and CDR2 sequences are SGDLS and YYNGEE. After removal of 2 bases from V and 7 bases from J, the junction contained 14 bases not matched to a gene. The CDR3 DNA reads TGTGCCAGCAGCGTCCAGTCGACAGGGGGCGGGATAGGCGGGGAGCTGTTTTTT. Translated: CASSVQSTGGGIGGELFF.

This clonotype was counted between two and nine times. The junction departs from germline at one end; a sequencing error may be responsible. The gene calls are TRBV6-1 and TRBJ2-7; the match to TRBD2 covers 8 bases. The CDR3 has 15 residues. The germline gives CDR1 MNHNS, CDR2 SASEGT. The CDR3 reads CASSEASGRYYEQYF. Here the CDR3 DNA reads TGTGCCAGCAGCGAAGCTAGCGGGCGGTACTACGAGCAGTACTTC.

The V gene is TRBV5-1, the J gene TRBJ2-1, with TRBD2 identical over 11 bases. With 4 bases clipped from V and 8 bases from J, the junction kept 8 bases outside the gene matches. The CDR3 covers 15 residues. The germline V gene encodes CDR1 SGHRS and CDR2 YFSETQ. The CDR3 DNA follows: TGCGCCAGCAGCCCAGCGACTAGCGGGACGGATGAGCAGTTCTTC. Protein: CASSPATSGTDEQFF.

This clonotype was observed a handful of times. CDR3 bases: TGTGCCAGCAGCGTAGGGCAGGGTCTATCTGAAGCTTTCTTT. Its translation is CASSVGQGLSEAFF. The chain is built from TRBV9 and TRBJ1-1, with a weak D call TRBD1 (5 bases). V lost 0 bases and J 6 bases, leaving 12 bases between the germline ends. The germline V gene has CDR1 SGDLS and CDR2 YYNGEE. The CDR3 contains 14 residues.

The chain employs TRBV7-9 and TRBJ1-2; maybe TRBD1 (5 bases). The germline CDR1 and CDR2 sequences are SEHNR and FQNEAQ (reference sequence). There are 11 residues in the CDR3. Trimming stripped 6 bases from V and 4 bases from J, with 6 bases between. CDR3: CASRGPYGYTF. CDR3 DNA sequence: TGTGCCAGCAGGGGACCCTATGGCTACACCTTC. The full variable domain, rest sourced from reference TRBV7-9 and TRBJ1-2, is DTGVSQNPRHKITKRGQNVTFRCDPISEHNRLYWYRQTLGQGPEFLTYFQNEAQLEKSRLLSDRFSAERPKGSFSTLEIQRTEQGDSAMYLCASRGPYGYTFGSGTRLTVV.

This clonotype was seen only a few times. V and J are TRBV5-5 and TRBJ2-3; 7 bases are a match to TRBD1. V was clipped by 3 bases and J by 2 bases; unmatched bases: 6. The CDR3 contains 15 residues. Per germline, CDR1 SGHKS and CDR2 YYEKEE (reference sequence). CDR3 protein: CASSYGDRFTDTQYF. The CDR3 DNA follows: TGTGCCAGCAGCTATGGGGACAGATTCACAGATACGCAGTATTTT.

This clonotype showed up many times. This chain uses TRBV12-3 or TRBV12-4 with TRBJ2-5; 9 bases line up with TRBD1. Trimming at V came to 6 bases and at J to 4 bases, leaving 3 bases not matched to a gene. The CDR3 has 13 amino acids. CDR3 nucleotides: TGTGCCAGCAGCCAACAGGGGGCAGAGACCCAGTACTTC. This encodes CASSQQGAETQYF.

This clonotype was detected ten times or more. The chain carries TRBV30 and TRBJ1-2; no definite D call. Germline V CDR1 and CDR2: GTSNPN, SVGIG (reference sequence). Trimming cost V 0 bases and J 4 bases, with 9 bases left between them. This CDR3 comprises 13 residues. CDR3 DNA sequence: TGTGCCTGGAGTGTCCCTCTCACCTATGGCTACACCTTC. Translation: CAWSVPLTYGYTF. Filled out from reference TRBV30 and TRBJ1-2, the complete variable domain reads SQTIHQWPATLVQPVGSPLSLECTVEGTSNPNLYWYRQAAGRGLQLLFYSVGIGQISSEVPQNLSASRPQDRQFILSSKKLLLSDSGFYLCAWSVPLTYGYTFGSGTRLTVV.

The table lists this clonotype with a few counts. This chain links TRBV5-1 with TRBJ2-5; D is possibly TRBD1 (5 bases). Trimming cost V 0 bases and J 7 bases, with 13 bases left between them. Germline V gene data show CDR1 as SGHRS and CDR2 as YFSETQ. This CDR3 comprises 14 residues. The CDR3 spells CASSLEGAPSTQYF. The CDR3 DNA follows: TGCGCCAGCAGCTTGGAAGGGGCTCCGTCGACCCAGTACTTC.

The sample holds a few counts of this clonotype. J is TRBJ2-2 and V is TRBV19; no clear D. Germline loops: CDR1 LNHDA, CDR2 SQIVND (reference sequence). The CDR3 totals 13 residues. V was trimmed by 3 bases and J by 3 bases, leaving 5 bases between them. CDR3 protein: CASSIGYTGELFF. CDR3 nucleotide sequence: TGTGCCAGTAGTATCGGGTACACCGGGGAGCTGTTTTTT.

A few counts support this clonotype. The chain joins TRBV5-5 to TRBJ2-2, with D tentatively TRBD2 (7 bases). The germline V gene has CDR1 SGHKS and CDR2 YYEKEE (reference sequence). Trimming removed 6 bases at V and 5 bases at J, with 17 bases between. CDR3 length: 15 amino acids. CDR3 coding DNA: TGTGCCAGCACCTCGGAGGGGGGGAAAACCGGGGAGCTGTTTTTT. It encodes CASTSEGGKTGELFF. Full variable domain (outside the CDR3, taken from reference TRBV5-5 and TRBJ2-2): DAGVTQSPTHLIKTRGQQVTLRCSPISGHKSVSWYQQVLGQGPQFIFQYYEKEERGRGNFPDRFSARQFPNYSSELNVNALLLGDSALYLCASTSEGGKTGELFFGEGSRLTVL.